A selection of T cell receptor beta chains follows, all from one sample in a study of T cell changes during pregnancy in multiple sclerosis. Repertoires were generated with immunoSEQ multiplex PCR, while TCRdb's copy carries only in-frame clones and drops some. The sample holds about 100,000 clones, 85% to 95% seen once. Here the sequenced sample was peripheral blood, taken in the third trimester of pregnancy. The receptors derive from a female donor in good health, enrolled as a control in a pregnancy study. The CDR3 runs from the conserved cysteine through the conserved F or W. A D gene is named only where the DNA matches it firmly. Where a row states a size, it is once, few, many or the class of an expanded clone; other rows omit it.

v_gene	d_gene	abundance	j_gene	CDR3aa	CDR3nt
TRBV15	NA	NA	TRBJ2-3	CATSRDSRQSITDTQYF	TGTGCCACCAGCAGAGATAGTAGACAGTCTATCACAGATACGCAGTATTTT
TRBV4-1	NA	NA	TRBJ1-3	CASSQYTQSESGNTIYF	TGCGCCAGCAGCCAATATACCCAGTCGGAGTCTGGAAACACCATATATTTT
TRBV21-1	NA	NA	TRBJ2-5	CANQRGPYQETQYF	TGTGCCAATCAGAGGGGGCCCTACCAAGAGACCCAGTACTTC
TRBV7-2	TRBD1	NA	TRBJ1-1	CASSLAGTGWTEAFF	TGTGCCAGCAGCTTAGCCGGGACAGGGTGGACTGAAGCTTTCTTT
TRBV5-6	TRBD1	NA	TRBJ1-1	CASTRQGMRNTEAFF	TGTGCCAGCACCCGACAGGGAATGAGGAACACTGAAGCTTTCTTT
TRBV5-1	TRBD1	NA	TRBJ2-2	CATSQGVNTGELFF	TGCGCCACTTCACAGGGGGTCAACACCGGGGAGCTGTTTTTT
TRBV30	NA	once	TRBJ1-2	CAWSIANYGYTF	TGTGCCTGGAGTATAGCTAACTATGGCTACACCTTC
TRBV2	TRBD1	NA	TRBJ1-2	CASSGAAGGYGYTF	TGTGCCAGCAGTGGGGCGGCAGGGGGTTATGGCTACACCTTC
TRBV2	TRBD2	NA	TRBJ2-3	CASSLRTSGTDTQYF	TGTGCCAGCAGTTTGCGGACTAGCGGCACAGATACGCAGTATTTT
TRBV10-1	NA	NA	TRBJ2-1	CAILNQGSYNEQFF	TGCGCCATCCTAAACCAGGGCTCCTACAATGAGCAGTTCTTC
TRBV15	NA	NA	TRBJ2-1	CATSSRTGSSYNEQFF	TGTGCCACCAGCAGTAGGACGGGGTCCTCCTACAATGAGCAGTTCTTC
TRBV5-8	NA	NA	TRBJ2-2	CASSSISHTGELFF	TGTGCCAGCAGCTCAATTAGCCACACCGGGGAGCTGTTTTTT
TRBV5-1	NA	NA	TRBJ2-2	CASSLDGEVGELFF	TGCGCCAGCAGTTTGGACGGTGAAGTCGGGGAGCTGTTTTTT
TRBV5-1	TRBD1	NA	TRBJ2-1	CASSLVQGVLYNEQFF	TGCGCCAGCAGCTTGGTTCAGGGGGTCCTTTACAATGAGCAGTTCTTC
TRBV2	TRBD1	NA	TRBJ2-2	CASRIQGALGTGELFF	TGTGCCAGCAGGATACAGGGGGCGCTGGGAACCGGGGAGCTGTTTTTT
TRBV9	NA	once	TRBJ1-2	CASSSSRGPMGADTF	TGTGCCAGCAGCTCCAGCCGGGGACCAATGGGGGCCGACACCTTC
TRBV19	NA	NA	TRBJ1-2	CASSVTKSGLSGGYTF	TGTGCCAGTAGTGTTACAAAATCGGGCTTGTCGGGGGGCTACACCTTC
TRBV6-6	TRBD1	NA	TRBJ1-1	CASSYTDRGAFF	TGTGCCAGCAGTTACACGGACAGGGGTGCTTTCTTT
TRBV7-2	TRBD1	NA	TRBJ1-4	CASSPDRVNEKLFF	TGTGCCAGCAGCCCCGACAGGGTGAATGAAAAACTGTTTTTT
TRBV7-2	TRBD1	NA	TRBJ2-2	CASSTGQGAGELFF	TGTGCCAGCAGCACGGGACAGGGGGCCGGGGAGCTGTTTTTT
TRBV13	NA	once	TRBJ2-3	CASSGRDIESTDTQYF	TGTGCCAGCAGCGGACGGGACATCGAAAGCACAGATACGCAGTATTTT
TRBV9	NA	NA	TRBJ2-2	CASSGHSNTGELFF	TGTGCCAGCAGCGGTCATTCGAACACCGGGGAGCTGTTTTTT
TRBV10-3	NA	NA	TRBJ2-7	CAITPRAEGEQYF	TGTGCCATCACCCCCAGGGCAGAAGGCGAGCAGTACTTC
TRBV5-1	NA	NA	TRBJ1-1	CASSLAGAGNTEAFF	TGCGCCAGCAGCTTGGCAGGGGCCGGGAACACTGAAGCTTTCTTT
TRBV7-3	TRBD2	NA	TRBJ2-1	CASSLTSGRSYNEQFF	TGTGCCAGCAGCTTAACTAGCGGGAGGTCCTACAATGAGCAGTTCTTC
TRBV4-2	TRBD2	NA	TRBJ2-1	CASSQGPTGGATEQFF	TGTGCCAGCAGCCAAGGCCCGACCGGGGGGGCCACCGAGCAGTTCTTC
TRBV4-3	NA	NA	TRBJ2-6	CASSQESRISGANVLTF	TGCGCCAGCAGCCAAGAAAGCAGGATCTCTGGGGCCAACGTCCTGACTTTC
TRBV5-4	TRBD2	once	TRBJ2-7	CASSLTSGGHEQYF	TGTGCCAGCAGCTTGACTAGCGGGGGGCACGAGCAGTACTTC
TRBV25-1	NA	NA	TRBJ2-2	CASSETTVNTGELFF	TGTGCCAGCAGTGAGACGACTGTGAACACCGGGGAGCTGTTTTTT
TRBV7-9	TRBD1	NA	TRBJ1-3	CASAPVPGQGNTIYF	TGTGCCAGCGCTCCTGTCCCGGGACAGGGCAACACCATATATTTT
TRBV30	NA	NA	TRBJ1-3	CAWGDMAGNTIYF	TGTGCCTGGGGGGACATGGCTGGAAACACCATATATTTT
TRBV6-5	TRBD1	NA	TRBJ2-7	CASSYSGDRGDEQYF	TGTGCCAGCAGTTACTCGGGGGACAGGGGGGACGAGCAGTACTTC
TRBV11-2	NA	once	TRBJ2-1	CASSVFRGGMDEQFF	TGTGCCAGCAGCGTATTCAGGGGAGGGATGGATGAGCAGTTCTTC
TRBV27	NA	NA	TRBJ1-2	CASSQFRGDDYGYTF	TGTGCCAGCAGCCAATTCAGGGGAGATGACTATGGCTACACCTTC
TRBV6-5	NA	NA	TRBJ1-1	CASSSRGGYTEAFF	TGTGCCAGCAGTTCCAGGGGAGGGTACACTGAAGCTTTCTTT
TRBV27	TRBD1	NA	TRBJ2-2	CASSRQGTNTGELFF	TGTGCCAGCAGTAGACAGGGAACGAACACCGGGGAGCTGTTTTTT
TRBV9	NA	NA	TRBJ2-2	CASSPGDSPRTGELFF	TGTGCCAGCAGCCCGGGGGATTCGCCTCGCACCGGGGAGCTGTTTTTT
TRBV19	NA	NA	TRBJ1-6	CASSESNSPLHF	TGTGCCAGTAGTGAGTCTAATTCACCCCTCCACTTT
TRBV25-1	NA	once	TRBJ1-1	CASSELTITEAFF	TGTGCCAGCAGTGAGTTGACAATCACTGAAGCTTTCTTT
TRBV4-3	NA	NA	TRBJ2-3	CASSQDSSTPRSYF	TGCGCCAGCAGCCAAGATTCTTCGACTCCCAGATCTTATTTT
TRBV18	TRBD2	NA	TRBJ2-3	CASSPPGLAGNTDTQYF	TGTGCCAGCTCACCTCCGGGACTAGCGGGGAACACAGATACGCAGTATTTT
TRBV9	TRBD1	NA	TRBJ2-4	CASSKGQENIQYF	TGTGCCAGCAGCAAAGGACAGGAAAACATTCAGTACTTC
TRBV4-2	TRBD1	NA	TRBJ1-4	CASSRGGGGGNEKLFF	TGTGCCAGCAGCCGCGGCGGAGGGGGCGGAAATGAAAAACTGTTTTTT
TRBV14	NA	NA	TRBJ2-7	CASSPLRTVHEQYF	TGTGCCAGCAGCCCACTGCGGACAGTCCACGAGCAGTACTTC
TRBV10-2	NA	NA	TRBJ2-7	CASSEIFRQSSYEQYF	TGCGCCAGCAGTGAGATTTTCCGACAGTCCTCCTACGAGCAGTACTTC
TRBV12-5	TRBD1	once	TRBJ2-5	CASGLGTGGGETQYF	TGTGCTAGTGGTTTGGGGACAGGGGGTGGAGAGACCCAGTACTTC
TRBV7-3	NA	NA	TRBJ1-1	CASTRSEGTLFF	TGTGCCAGCACCCGCTCGGAGGGTACGCTTTTCTTT
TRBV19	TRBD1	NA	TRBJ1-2	CASATQDREGYGYTF	TGTGCCAGTGCGACCCAGGACAGGGAGGGCTATGGCTACACCTTC
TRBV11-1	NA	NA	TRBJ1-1	CASSRELNTEAFF	TGTGCCAGCAGTAGGGAGCTGAACACTGAAGCTTTCTTT
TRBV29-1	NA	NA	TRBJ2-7	CSVDESRGNHEQYF	TGCAGCGTTGATGAGTCCAGGGGTAACCACGAGCAGTACTTC
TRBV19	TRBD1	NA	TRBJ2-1	CASSARQGAVRYNEQFF	TGTGCCAGTAGTGCTCGACAGGGGGCCGTGCGATACAATGAGCAGTTCTTC
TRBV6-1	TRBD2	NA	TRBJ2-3	CASSEGLAGGITDTQYF	TGTGCCAGCAGTGAAGGACTAGCGGGGGGGATAACAGATACGCAGTATTTT